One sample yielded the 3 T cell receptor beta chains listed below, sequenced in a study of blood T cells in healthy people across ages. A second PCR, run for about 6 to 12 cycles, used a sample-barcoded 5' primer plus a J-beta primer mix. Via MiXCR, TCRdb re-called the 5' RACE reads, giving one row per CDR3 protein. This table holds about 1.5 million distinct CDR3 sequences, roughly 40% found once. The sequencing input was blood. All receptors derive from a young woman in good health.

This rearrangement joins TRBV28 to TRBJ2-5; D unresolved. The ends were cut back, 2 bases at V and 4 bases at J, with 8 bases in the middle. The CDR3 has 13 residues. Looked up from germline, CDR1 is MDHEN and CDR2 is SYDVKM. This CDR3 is CASSLRAGETQYF. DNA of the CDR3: TGTGCCAGCAGTTTACGGGCCGGAGAGACCCAGTACTTC.

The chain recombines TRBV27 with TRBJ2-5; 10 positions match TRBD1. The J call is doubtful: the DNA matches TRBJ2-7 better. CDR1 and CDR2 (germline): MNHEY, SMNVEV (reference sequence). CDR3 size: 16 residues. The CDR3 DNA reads TGTGCCAGCAGCCTTACGGGACAGGGGTACTCATACGAGCAGTACTTC. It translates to CASSLTGQGYSYEQYF.

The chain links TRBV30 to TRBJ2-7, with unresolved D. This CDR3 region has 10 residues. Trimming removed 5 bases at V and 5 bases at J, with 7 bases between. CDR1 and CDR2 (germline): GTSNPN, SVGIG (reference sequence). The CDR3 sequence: CAWAYDEQYF. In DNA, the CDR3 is TGTGCCTGGGCTTACGACGAGCAGTACTTC.